This T cell receptor beta chain was documented in a study of CD8 T cells in ankylosing spondylitis. The CDR3 consists of 16 residues. CDR1 LGHNA and CDR2 YNFKEQ come from the germline V gene. V was shortened by 0 bases and J by 5 bases, with 11 bases between the two germline ends. Overall study findings and caveats: A TCR beta motif made of fewer than ten highly homologous variants seemed typical of ankylosing spondylitis blood. CD8+ by phenotype, disease-linked clones were relatively rare in peripheral blood.

This clonotype was picked up a small number of times. Its antigen remains unidentified. TCRdb recomputed calls from the 5' RACE reads with MiXCR, one row per CDR3 protein. The sample records over 700,000 distinct CDR3 sequences, over 15% being singletons. The chain couples TRBV4-2 to TRBJ1-6; D is possibly TRBD1 (6 bases). What was sequenced was blood, either unsorted or a sorted T cell fraction (not recorded which). The clonotype comes from a male donor with ankylosing spondylitis. The CDR3 DNA sequence: TGTGCCAGCAGCCAAGATTCGGACAGAAATAATTCACCCCTCCACTTT. It encodes CASSQDSDRNNSPLHF.